This T cell receptor (beta chain) is from a study of blood T cell repertoires in COVID-19. Across the study: Samples came from the United States, Italy and Spain, spanning acute and convalescent COVID-19. In each case, the material was cDNA or gDNA derived from T cells, B-cell-depleted T cells, or PBMCs.

In the study's own analysis: The authors estimated nucleated cell counts from reference gene primer amplification. Clones were read by immunoSEQ multiplex PCR, and TCRdb kept only the in-frame ones, dropping some. The D gene and trimming were derived from the DNA, and the V and J assignments and clone size from that table. The sample has about 240,000 clones; about 82% are singletons. The CDR3 consists of 16 residues. CDR1 and CDR2 from the germline V gene are LNHNV and YYDKDF (reference sequence). With V trimmed by 8 bases and J by 6 bases, 14 bases remained unmatched. The source is a man of 80 years or more with acute or convalescent COVID-19. The sample taken for sequencing was peripheral blood. J is TRBJ1-2 and V is TRBV15, with 11 bases lining up with TRBD1. This CDR3 reads CATSPGTGGSRNGYTF. The CDR3 bases are TGTGCCACCTCCCCCGGGACAGGGGGATCGCGGAATGGCTACACCTTC. Based on the CDR3 plus reference TRBV15 and TRBJ1-2, the full variable domain is DAMVIQNPRYQVTQFGKPVTLSCSQTLNHNVMYWYQQKSSQAPKLLFHYYDKDFNNEADTPDNFQSRRPNTSFCFLDIRSPGLGDTAMYLCATSPGTGGSRNGYTFGSGTRLTVV.